This T cell receptor beta chain was documented in a study of blood T cell repertoires in COVID-19. Looking at the study overall: Researchers got acute and convalescent COVID-19 samples from the United States, Italy and Spain.

Some clones are missing from TCRdb's copy, which holds only in-frame ones; the method was immunoSEQ multiplex PCR. The sample holds roughly 140,000 clones, 75% to 90% seen once. This CDR3 has 11 amino acids. Per the germline V gene, CDR1 is SGHTA and CDR2 is FQGNSA. Losses at the gene ends were 3 bases for V and 11 bases for J; bases not matched to a gene: 2. The chain couples TRBV7-2 to TRBJ2-3; 7 bases agree with TRBD1. Specimen: peripheral blood. The clonotype was recovered from a woman in her fifties or sixties with active or convalescent COVID-19. The CDR3 bases are TGTGCCAGCAGCTTCACAGGGGAGCAGTATTTT. It specifies CASSFTGEQYF.